This T cell receptor beta chain was profiled in a study of chemoradiotherapy in HPV16-positive cancers. This CDR3 comprises 17 residues. Germline values: CDR1 LNHNV, CDR2 YYDKDF (reference sequence). V lost 1 base and J 4 bases, leaving 17 bases between the germline ends. Profiling relied on immunoSEQ multiplex PCR, and the TCRdb table lists in-frame clones only, not all of them. The repertoire includes over 15,000 clones, over 85% of them detected once, and roughly 2.3% sits in the top ten. This TCR came from a human donor with HPV-associated anogenital cancer. The sample here was blood, taken from a patient who underwent chemoradiotherapy. This chain uses TRBV15 with TRBJ2-1; perhaps D is TRBD1 or TRBD2 (5 bases each). Here the CDR3 reads CATSRALGEPPYNEQFF. Written as DNA, the CDR3 is TGTGCCACCAGCAGAGCCCTAGGGGAGCCCCCATACAATGAGCAGTTCTTC.